These 25 T cell receptor beta chains were all obtained from the same sample, sequenced in a study of cytomegalovirus exposure and HLA in healthy donors. PCR amplification relied on 60 Vbeta primers (plus 13 Jbeta primers). Some clones are missing from TCRdb's copy, which holds only in-frame ones; the method was immunoSEQ multiplex PCR. The sample consists of some 200,000 clones, 75% to 80% of them appearing once. Sequences were obtained from PBMCs. The receptor set was obtained from a female donor in good health and CMV-seronegative.

The chain carries TRBV5-1 and TRBJ2-7; 8 bases align to TRBD1. CDR3 size: 15 residues. Germline loops: CDR1 SGHRS, CDR2 YFSETQ. Losses at the gene ends were 0 bases for V and 3 bases for J; bases not matched to a gene: 5. CDR3 sequence reads: CASSLAPGQGYEQYF. Here the CDR3 DNA reads TGCGCCAGCAGCTTGGCCCCTGGACAGGGCTACGAGCAGTACTTC.

In DNA, the CDR3 is TGCGCCAGCAGACGGACAGGGGACAATGAGCAGTTCTTC. Encoded protein: CASRRTGDNEQFF. The J gene is TRBJ2-1, the V gene TRBV4-1; 9 bases fit TRBD1. CDR1 and CDR2 (germline): MGHRA, YSYEKL. The CDR3 is 13 amino acids. V shed 6 bases, J shed 5 bases, and the junction held 2 bases outside the gene matches.

This clone was detected only once. The chain combines TRBV7-2 with TRBJ2-3; the match to TRBD2 covers 9 bases. The CDR3 is 16 amino acids. Trimming removed 5 bases from V and 1 base from J; junction bases left unmatched: 7. Germline values: CDR1 SGHTA, CDR2 FQGNSA. Here the CDR3 reads CASSISGSQGTDTQYF. CDR3 in DNA: TGTGCCAGCAGCATTAGCGGGAGTCAGGGCACAGATACGCAGTATTTT.

This sequence joins TRBV29-1 and TRBJ2-7; 8 bases map to TRBD2. The V gene end was trimmed by 1 base and the J gene end by 3 bases; junction bases not matched to a gene: 5. The CDR3 totals 14 residues. Germline loops: CDR1 SQVTM, CDR2 ANQGSEA. For the CDR3, the DNA is TGCAGCGTTGAAGTCCCCGGGGGGGTCTACGAGCAGTACTTC. This codes for CSVEVPGGVYEQYF.

The chain uses TRBV4-2 and TRBJ2-1, with D possibly matching TRBD2 (6 bases). The germline V gene has CDR1 LGHNA and CDR2 YNFKEQ. The CDR3 loop spans 16 amino acids. V was cut by 0 bases and J by 2 bases, with 11 bases left in between. The CDR3 reads CASSQDGGFTYNEQFF. The CDR3 DNA is TGTGCCAGCAGCCAAGATGGGGGGTTCACCTACAATGAGCAGTTCTTC.

The rearrangement joins TRBV7-9 to TRBJ2-1; 11 nucleotides line up with TRBD2. This CDR3 has 16 amino acids. V lost 5 bases, J lost 7 bases, and 10 bases stayed unmatched. CDR1 and CDR2 from the germline V gene are SEHNR and FQNEAQ (reference sequence). CDR3 protein: CASSRGGTSGLNEQFF. The CDR3 DNA is TGTGCCAGCAGCCGAGGCGGGACTAGCGGTTTGAATGAGCAGTTCTTC.

The V call is TRBV7-7, the J call TRBJ1-3, with a tentative D call TRBD1 (5 bases). There are 17 residues in the CDR3. Germline V gene lookup returns CDR1 SSHAT and CDR2 FNYEAQ (reference sequence). Trimming pared 5 bases from V and 0 bases from J, leaving 17 bases between. The CDR3 protein is CASSPHSPDSSGNTIYF. The CDR3 region has the DNA TGTGCCAGCAGCCCACATTCGCCCGACAGCTCTGGAAACACCATATATTTT.

The V gene is TRBV6-5, the J gene TRBJ1-2; no definite D call. The CDR3 runs to 16 residues. V lost 0 bases and J 0 bases, leaving 11 bases between the germline ends. Germline assignment: CDR1 MNHEY and CDR2 SVGAGI. The CDR3 reads CASSYSSLRANYGYTF. DNA of the CDR3: TGTGCCAGCAGTTACTCGAGCCTACGTGCTAACTATGGCTACACCTTC.

The CDR3 nucleotides read TGTGCCAGCAGTGCCCTCGGCAGGGGCCAGCCCCAGCATTTT. Translation gives CASSALGRGQPQHF. The V call is TRBV6-1, the J call TRBJ1-5; D perhaps matches TRBD1 (6 bases). With 4 bases removed from V and 7 bases from J, the gap between germline ends came to 14 bases. This CDR3 region has 14 residues. CDR1 MNHNS and CDR2 SASEGT come from the germline V gene.

The chain carries TRBV11-2 and TRBJ2-5; weak D call: TRBD2 (6 bases). Germline V gene sequence: CDR1 SGHAT, CDR2 FQNNGV. V was pared by 4 bases and J by 3 bases, with 12 bases between. This CDR3 has 14 residues. The CDR3 spells CASSSTGGKETQYF. The DNA for the CDR3 is TGTGCCAGCAGCTCCACAGGCGGGAAAGAGACCCAGTACTTC. Full variable domain (rest looked up from reference TRBV11-2 and TRBJ2-5): EAGVAQSPRYKIIEKRQSVAFWCNPISGHATLYWYQQILGQGPKLLIQFQNNGVVDDSQLPKDRFSAERLKGVDSTLKIQPAKLEDSAVYLCASSSTGGKETQYFGPGTRLLVL.

This clone was picked up a small number of times. The chain combines TRBV7-2 with TRBJ2-1, with a weak D call TRBD2 (6 bases). This CDR3 is 15 amino acids long. Germline lookup yields CDR1 SGHTA and CDR2 FQGNSA. Trimming took 5 bases from V and 2 from J, leaving 13 bases between them. CDR3 sequence reads: CASSAGLGAYNEQFF. The CDR3 DNA reads TGTGCCAGCAGCGCGGGACTCGGGGCCTACAATGAGCAGTTCTTC.

The chain recombines TRBV9 with TRBJ1-1, with D tentatively TRBD1 (6 bases). V lost 7 bases, J lost 3 bases, and 13 bases lay in between. CDR1 is SGDLS, CDR2 YYNGEE, per germline. CDR3 length equals 13 residues. CDR3 sequence reads: CASGVGQHTEAFF. As DNA, the CDR3 is TGTGCCAGCGGGGTAGGACAGCACACTGAAGCTTTCTTT.

The chain links TRBV7-8 to TRBJ1-5; 8 nucleotides align to TRBD1. The germline V gene has CDR1 SGHVS and CDR2 FQNEAQ. This CDR3 spans 19 amino acids. V lost 1 base and J lost 0; bases outside the gene matches: 11. Here the CDR3 DNA reads TGTGCCAGCAGCTTAGTCGTTGCCGACAGGGGTGTTAGCAATCAGCCCCAGCATTTT. It encodes CASSLVVADRGVSNQPQHF.

The rearrangement links TRBV6-1 to TRBJ1-1, with a weak D call TRBD1 (5 bases). Trimming removed 7 bases at V and 13 bases at J, with 19 bases between. CDR3 length: 12 residues. Germline loops: CDR1 MNHNS, CDR2 SASEGT. CDR3 residues: CASTGTSGRFFF. The CDR3 DNA is TGTGCCAGCACCGGGACTTCTGGCCGGTTTTTCTTT.

The rearrangement uses TRBV11-1 and TRBJ2-1; TRBD2 agrees at 13 bases. Germline V gene lookup returns CDR1 SGHAT and CDR2 FQDESV (reference sequence). The V segment lost 5 bases and the J segment 3 bases; nucleotides outside the gene matches: 7. The CDR3 length is 17 residues. The CDR3 DNA reads as TGTGCCAGCAGCGTACCGGGACTAGCGGGGAGCTACAATGAGCAGTTCTTC. This sequence encodes CASSVPGLAGSYNEQFF.

The chain combines TRBV28 with TRBJ2-7, with TRBD1 identical over 8 bases. Germline CDR1 reads MDHEN; CDR2 reads SYDVKM. V shed 8 bases and J 2 bases; nucleotides not matched to a gene: 8. The CDR3 length is 14 residues. This CDR3 reads CASGQGAPTYEQYF. As DNA, the CDR3 is TGTGCCAGCGGCCAGGGGGCACCGACCTACGAGCAGTACTTC.

The chain combines TRBV10-3 with TRBJ1-1, with TRBD1 matching 9 bases. Per germline, CDR1 ENHRY and CDR2 SYGVKD. The ends lost 5 bases at V and 4 bases at J; junction bases unmatched: 11. The length of the CDR3 is 16 residues. Here the CDR3 DNA reads TGTGCCATCAGTTCCGGGACAGGGTATCCCAGCACTGAAGCTTTCTTT. Translation: CAISSGTGYPSTEAFF.

V gene TRBV6-5 combines with J gene TRBJ1-1; D possibly corresponds to TRBD1 (5 bases). CDR3 length: 15 amino acids. From germline, CDR1 is MNHEY and CDR2 SVGAGI. V was clipped by 6 bases and J by 0 bases, with 14 bases between them. DNA of the CDR3: TGTGCCAGCAGACTCGACGGGGGAATGAACACTGAAGCTTTCTTT. This sequence encodes CASRLDGGMNTEAFF.

As DNA, the CDR3 is TGTGCCAGCAGCTTAGATCCGTCGAACACTGAAGCTTTCTTT. This sequence encodes CASSLDPSNTEAFF. The chain uses TRBV7-9 and TRBJ1-1; no clear D. Between the trimmed V and J ends, which lost 1 base and 1 base, there was a span of 7 bases. The CDR3 has 14 amino acids. From germline, CDR1 is SEHNR and CDR2 FQNEAQ (reference sequence).

In regard to this clone: Its ends do not fully match the called genes, so a read error is possible. This CDR3 reads CSSSAQGEQYF. The CDR3 nucleotides read TGTTCCAGCAGCGCCCAGGGAGAGCAGTACTTC. The gene calls are TRBV7-9 and TRBJ2-7; D might be TRBD1 (5 bases). This CDR3 spans 11 amino acids. CDR1 and CDR2 (germline): SEHNR, FQNEAQ (reference sequence).

The genes are TRBV7-3 and TRBJ2-7; D gene ambiguous. The CDR3 runs to 15 residues. Trimming removed 5 bases at V and 0 bases at J, with 14 bases between. Germline V CDR1 and CDR2: SGHTA, FQGTGA. The CDR3 loop reads CASSPSGQASYEQYF. In DNA, the CDR3 is TGTGCCAGCAGCCCCTCTGGGCAGGCCTCCTACGAGCAGTACTTC.

CDR3 DNA: TGTGCCAGCAGCGATAACCCCTCTAGCCTAAAGGTCTACGAGCAGTACTTC. Translation: CASSDNPSSLKVYEQYF. This chain links TRBV9 with TRBJ2-7; tentatively, D is TRBD2 (5 bases). The V end lost 3 bases, the J end lost 3 bases, and 22 bases lay between the germline ends. The V gene's germline CDR1 is SGDLS and CDR2 YYNGEE. This CDR3 comprises 17 residues.

The V and J genes are TRBV27 and TRBJ2-5; 10 bases are shared with TRBD1. The CDR3 length is 16 residues. Germline CDR1 and CDR2: MNHEY and SMNVEV (reference sequence). Unmatched junction bases numbered 6, after V lost 5 bases and J lost 0 bases. CDR3 in DNA: TGTGCCAGCAGTCCTCCCGGGACAGGGGACCAAGAGACCCAGTACTTC. Amino acids: CASSPPGTGDQETQYF.

The chain links TRBV27 to TRBJ2-2; 8 nucleotides match TRBD2. This CDR3 comprises 17 residues. CDR1 is MNHEY and CDR2 is SMNVEV in the germline V gene (reference sequence). After removal of 1 base from V and 5 bases from J, the junction contained 9 bases not matched to a gene. The CDR3 is CASSLWASGGRTGELFF. CDR3 DNA: TGTGCCAGCAGTTTATGGGCCAGCGGGGGCCGTACCGGGGAGCTGTTTTTT.

The V call is TRBV7-8, the J call TRBJ1-4; D is perhaps TRBD1 (5 bases). Trimming cost V 1 base and J 8 bases, with 11 bases left between them. CDR1 and CDR2 (germline): SGHVS, FQNEAQ. The CDR3 consists of 14 residues. The CDR3, as DNA: TGTGCCAGCAGCTTAGAGGCGGGGGACGAAAAACTGTTTTTT. It codes for CASSLEAGDEKLFF.